This TCR beta chain is drawn from a study of Ad26.COV2.S vaccination and SARS-CoV-2 variants. Broader study findings: Similar non-spike TCR breadth was seen in vaccine and placebo recipients.

This clone was seen just once. Antigen: not known. Sequencing was performed with immunoSEQ multiplex PCR; in TCRdb, only in-frame clones are kept and a portion is missing. Seen here are 350,000 to 550,000 clones, roughly 89% observed once, and the top ten hold approximately 2.5%. The CDR3 length is 16 residues. Germline CDR1 LGHNA, CDR2 YSLEER. Trimming removed 0 bases from V and 7 bases from J, with 15 bases in between. This sample's treatment: some 20 received Ad26.COV2.S at low or high dose, single or two shots; about 5 received placebo; per-sample allocation not given. Sampling occurred on day 63 after the first vaccine or placebo injection.

Sample: peripheral blood, taken in a trial of Ad26.COV2.S vaccine versus placebo. This sequence was found in a person between 18 and 59 years old who received the Ad26.COV2.S COVID-19 vaccine or a placebo. The chain uses TRBV4-3 and TRBJ1-4; D may be TRBD1 (5 bases). The CDR3 nucleotides are TGCGCCAGCAGCCAAGAGCACTGGGGGGAGGGTGAAAAACTGTTTTTT. Residues: CASSQEHWGEGEKLFF.